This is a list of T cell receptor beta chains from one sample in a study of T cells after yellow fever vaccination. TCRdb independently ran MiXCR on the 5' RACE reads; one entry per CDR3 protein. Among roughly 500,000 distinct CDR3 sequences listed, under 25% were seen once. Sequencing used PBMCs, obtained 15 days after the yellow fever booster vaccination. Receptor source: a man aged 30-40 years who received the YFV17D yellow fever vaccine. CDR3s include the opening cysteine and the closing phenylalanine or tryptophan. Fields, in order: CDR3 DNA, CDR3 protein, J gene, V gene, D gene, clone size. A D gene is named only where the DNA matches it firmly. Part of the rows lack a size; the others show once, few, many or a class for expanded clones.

TGCGCCAGCAATCGGACTAGCCAACCCTACGAGCAGTACTTC	CASNRTSQPYEQYF	TRBJ2-7	TRBV23-1	TRBD2	.
TGTGCCAGCAGCTTCTCGTCGGGGGGCTACGAGCAGTACTTC	CASSFSSGGYEQYF	TRBJ2-7	TRBV7-2	TRBD2	.
TGTGCCAGCAGTCCCCGACACTCCGACACTGAAGCTTTCTTT	CASSPRHSDTEAFF	TRBJ1-1	TRBV6-1	.	.
TGCAGTGCCGGGGACAGGGGGCTAGCGGGCACAGATACGCAGTATTTT	CSAGDRGLAGTDTQYF	TRBJ2-3	TRBV20-1	TRBD1	few
TGTGCCAGCAGCGGACTAGCGGGAGTTTCCTACGAGCAGTACTTC	CASSGLAGVSYEQYF	TRBJ2-7	TRBV7-6	TRBD2	few
TGTGCCAGCTCACCTCCCGGGGGCGGAGACACCGGGGAGCTGTTTTTT	CASSPPGGGDTGELFF	TRBJ2-2	TRBV18	.	.
TGCGCCAGCAGCTTGGAGGTGACTACAGATACGCAGTATTTT	CASSLEVTTDTQYF	TRBJ2-3	TRBV5-1	.	.
TGCAGTGCTCTTAGGGGCGGTCGCGCCGGGGAGCTGTTTTTT	CSALRGGRAGELFF	TRBJ2-2	TRBV20-1	.	many
TGTGCCATCAGCGGGACTTTAGCGGGGGACCTTAATGAGCAGTTCTTC	CAISGTLAGDLNEQFF	TRBJ2-1	TRBV10-3	TRBD2	once
TGCAGTGCCCGGGACAGGGAGTTCTACGAGCAGTACTTC	CSARDREFYEQYF	TRBJ2-7	TRBV20-1	TRBD1	.
TGCAGTGCTAGAGGGACCCCTAACACCGGGGAGCTGTTTTTT	CSARGTPNTGELFF	TRBJ2-2	TRBV20-1	.	few
TGTGCCAGCAGCCCGAGCGGGCCCTATGGCTACACCTTC	CASSPSGPYGYTF	TRBJ1-2	TRBV11-2	.	.
TGCAGTGCCCCCGGAGGGCTAGCGGAACTATATGGGTCGGAAGAGACCCAGTACTTC	CSAPGGLAELYGSEETQYF	TRBJ2-5	TRBV20-1	TRBD2	few
TGTGCCAGCTGGTTGAGCGCAGATACGCAGTATTTT	CASWLSADTQYF	TRBJ2-3	TRBV7-2	.	few
TGTGCCTGGAGTGTACTGGCTAGTAACGAGCAGTACTTC	CAWSVLASNEQYF	TRBJ2-7	TRBV30	.	.
TGTGCCAGCACCCACCCGGGGCGGGAATGGGATGAGCAGTTCTTC	CASTHPGREWDEQFF	TRBJ2-1	TRBV12-3/TRBV12-4	.	.
TGTGCCAGCAGTTCCCCTGGGGCCCAGTACTTC	CASSSPGAQYF	TRBJ2-5	TRBV6-6	.	.
TGTGCCAGCTCACAAGGGACAGTGGTCTACGAGCAGTACTTC	CASSQGTVVYEQYF	TRBJ2-7	TRBV18	TRBD1	.
TGTGCCAGCAGCTTAGTGGGACTAGCGACTAATGAGCAGTTCTTC	CASSLVGLATNEQFF	TRBJ2-1	TRBV7-2	TRBD2	.
TGTGCCAGCAGCCTTCAGGGAGGTACGCAGTATTTT	CASSLQGGTQYF	TRBJ2-3	TRBV7-9	.	.
TGCAGTGCTAGAGGAACGGACTTCCTAGATACGCAGTATTTT	CSARGTDFLDTQYF	TRBJ2-3	TRBV20-1	.	few
TGTGCCAGCAGCTTAGCGATAAGGGACAGGGAAAACTATGGCTACACCTTC	CASSLAIRDRENYGYTF	TRBJ1-2	TRBV7-9	TRBD1	few
TGTGCCAGCACCGCCCCCTCTTTGGATGAGCAGTTCTTC	CASTAPSLDEQFF	TRBJ2-1	TRBV6-1	.	.
TGTGCCAGCAGTTACGGACAGGGGCCCAACGAGCAGTACTTC	CASSYGQGPNEQYF	TRBJ2-7	TRBV27	TRBD1	.
TGTGCCAGCAGTTACTTCGGGCCCAGAACAGAGACCCAGTACTTC	CASSYFGPRTETQYF	TRBJ2-5	TRBV6-5	.	few
TGTGCCAGCAGCTCAACCGGGACAGTGAACACCGGGGAGCTGTTTTTT	CASSSTGTVNTGELFF	TRBJ2-2	TRBV7-9	TRBD1	.
TGTGCCACCGAGCGGCACACTGAAGCTTTCTTT	CATERHTEAFF	TRBJ1-1	TRBV24-1	.	few
TGTGCCAGCAGTTTTACGACAGGGCTCCCCCTCTTC	CASSFTTGLPLF	TRBJ2-4	TRBV6-2/TRBV6-3	TRBD1	few
TGTGCCAGCAGTCCGGGGACAGGGGGCGTTCGGGAGACCCAGTACTTC	CASSPGTGGVRETQYF	TRBJ2-5	TRBV6-1	TRBD1	few
TGTGCCAGCAGCGCTGGGACAGGGTATAATGAAAAACTGTTTTTT	CASSAGTGYNEKLFF	TRBJ1-4	TRBV7-2	TRBD1	few
TGCAGTGCTAGAGGCCCGGTCAGGAACACTGAAGCTTTCTTT	CSARGPVRNTEAFF	TRBJ1-1	TRBV20-1	.	many
TGCTGTGCTAGAGATAAACAGAGCTCCTACAATGAGCAGTTCTTC	CCARDKQSSYNEQFF	TRBJ2-1	TRBV20-1	.	.
TGTGCCAGCAGCAAAACGACAGGCTATAATTCACCCCTCCACTTT	CASSKTTGYNSPLHF	TRBJ1-6	TRBV11-2	.	few
TGTGCCAGCAGCCAAGGAGTGTCGGATGAGCAGTTCTTC	CASSQGVSDEQFF	TRBJ2-1	TRBV3-1	.	.
TGCGCCAGCAGCCTGAAGGTCGGGACTAGCGGGCCGAGCTCCTACAATGAGCAGTTCTTC	CASSLKVGTSGPSSYNEQFF	TRBJ2-1	TRBV4-3	TRBD2	.
TGTGCCAGCAGTACCGACATCTCTGGAAACACCATATATTTT	CASSTDISGNTIYF	TRBJ1-3	TRBV6-5	.	.
TGCGCCAGCAGTGAGCCTAGGGTGGGCTACGAGCAGTACTTC	CASSEPRVGYEQYF	TRBJ2-7	TRBV10-2	.	.
TGTGCCAGCAGCCCAGACTATATCACCGGGGAGCTGTTTTTT	CASSPDYITGELFF	TRBJ2-2	TRBV7-8	.	.
TGTGCCAGCAGCTTGCTCGGACAGGAGGCCTACGAGCAGTACTTC	CASSLLGQEAYEQYF	TRBJ2-7	TRBV5-6	TRBD1	.
TGCGCCAGCAGCCAAGACGTCCTGAGTAGCGGGATGGAGACCCAGTACTTC	CASSQDVLSSGMETQYF	TRBJ2-5	TRBV4-3	TRBD2	.
TGTGCCAGCAGCTTTACAGGGGCACGCACCGGGGAGCTGTTTTTT	CASSFTGARTGELFF	TRBJ2-2	TRBV7-3	TRBD1	.